Below, one T cell receptor beta chain is given with its context. The antigen it recognizes is unknown. No much larger clone exists at a distance of one base, and base qualities are not known. This sample stems from a study of response to subunit inactivated influenza vaccine listed by TCRdb under 2018. At the level of the whole study: The study used deep quantitative T cell receptor repertoire profiling to track responses to a trivalent subunit inactivated influenza vaccine. Results and caveats for the whole study, not just this receptor: It was suggested by the authors that each seasonal influenza vaccination may recruit only a limited number of new T cells.

The library was generated by RT-PCR. Reads for this sample came from an Illumina HiSeq 2500. TCRdb passed the public sequencing reads through fastp at Q25 and MiXCR, retaining productive beta sequences. When rows share a CDR3 protein, they turn into one entry using the most common DNA and genes. The sample contains 500,000 to 600,000 distinct CDR3 sequences, about an eighth of them found a single time. Around 14% of the sample is held by the ten biggest clonotypes. The CDR3 goes from the cysteine to the phenylalanine over 13 residues. Here the CDR3 DNA is all that survives: 39 bases in frame from base 1. The germline V gene provides CDR1 MDHEN and CDR2 SYDVKM. V gives up 3 bases and J gives up 5 bases, and the segment between their germline ends measures 10 bases. Sample time point, as interpreted from the label and publication: 45 days after influenza vaccine administration.

This TCR derives from a man aged 45-65 years who received an inactivated influenza vaccine. Donor details come from another sample of the same person, matched by shared clones. The chain is encoded by TRBV28 joined to TRBJ2-5; confidence is insufficient to name the D gene. The specimen was PBMCs from blood, collected around seven weeks after vaccination. The CDR3 amino acid sequence is: CASSFLLGETQYF. The sequenced DNA is TGTGCCAGCAGTTTTCTCCTGGGTGAGACCCAGTACTTC.